The next 24 T cell receptor beta chains were all read from a single sample in a study of shared clonotypes between healthy human individuals. Sequencing was performed with immunoSEQ multiplex PCR; in TCRdb, only in-frame clones are kept and a portion is missing. Here the sample spans about 980,000 clones, less than 85% being singletons. Sequences were obtained from memory CD4+ T cells sorted from blood. Subset: CD45RA-negative fraction. The receptor source for this set is a man aged 18-30 years in good health.

This clone was observed a handful of times. The rearrangement links TRBV18 to TRBJ1-2; 7 bases match TRBD1. The CDR3 covers 14 residues. V shed 0 bases and J 5 bases; nucleotides not matched to a gene: 3. Germline lookup yields CDR1 KGHSH and CDR2 LQKENI. The CDR3 here is CASSPPQTGYGYTF. As DNA, the CDR3 is TGTGCCAGCTCACCACCCCAGACAGGGTATGGCTACACCTTC. Full variable domain (rest looked up from reference TRBV18 and TRBJ1-2): NAGVMQNPRHLVRRRGQEARLRCSPMKGHSHVYWYRQLPEEGLKFMVYLQKENIIDESGMPKERFSAEFPKEGPSILRIQQVVRGDSAAYFCASSPPQTGYGYTFGSGTRLTVV.

Of note for this clone: Other DNA sequences from this sample encode an identical CDR3 as well. This chain joins TRBV5-1 and TRBJ1-5, with D maybe TRBD1 (6 bases). This CDR3 has 15 amino acids. V shed 0 bases and J shed 1 base, with 8 bases lying between them. The germline gives CDR1 SGHRS, CDR2 YFSETQ. The CDR3 is CASSLEGGSNQPQHF. CDR3 DNA sequence: TGCGCCAGCAGCTTGGAGGGGGGCAGCAATCAGCCCCAGCATTTT. The full variable domain, rest sourced from reference TRBV5-1 and TRBJ1-5, is KAGVTQTPRYLIKTRGQQVTLSCSPISGHRSVSWYQQTPGQGLQFLFEYFSETQRNKGNFPGRFSGRQFSNSRSEMNVSTLELGDSALYLCASSLEGGSNQPQHFGDGTRLSIL.

CDR3 sequence reads: CASSDTGALNTGELFF. The CDR3 DNA reads TGCGCCAGCAGTGATACGGGGGCCCTGAACACCGGGGAGCTGTTTTTT. The chain uses TRBV10-1 and TRBJ2-2; D may be TRBD1 or TRBD2 (6 bases each). Germline CDR1 and CDR2: WNHNN and SYGVQD (reference sequence). V was cut by 3 bases and J by 1 base, with 12 bases left in between. The CDR3 spans 16 residues.

This chain connects TRBV7-6 to TRBJ2-2; D might be TRBD1 (6 bases). Per the germline V gene, CDR1 is SGHVS and CDR2 is FNYEAQ. CDR3 length: 14 amino acids. V shed 4 bases and J shed 5 bases, with 11 bases lying between them. Here the CDR3 DNA reads TGTGCCAGCAGCTCCCAAAGGGGGACCGGGGAGCTGTTTTTT. Protein product: CASSSQRGTGELFF. Together with reference TRBV7-6 and TRBJ2-2, the CDR3 gives the full variable domain: GAGVSQSPRYKVTKRGQDVALRCDPISGHVSLYWYRQALGQGPEFLTYFNYEAQQDKSGLPNDRFSAERPEGSISTLTIQRTEQRDSAMYRCASSSQRGTGELFFGEGSRLTVL.

This clone came up once. The chain employs TRBV28 and TRBJ1-1; 11 nucleotides align to TRBD1. Germline V gene lookup returns CDR1 MDHEN and CDR2 SYDVKM. J gave up 9 bases and V 4 bases, and 10 bases lay outside the gene matches. CDR3 length equals 15 residues. The CDR3 protein is CASSSARDRGIKAFF. The CDR3 DNA reads as TGTGCCAGCAGTTCAGCCCGGGACAGGGGGATCAAAGCTTTCTTT.

The rearrangement uses TRBV9 and TRBJ2-3; the D gene could be TRBD1 or TRBD2 (8 bases each). This CDR3 region has 18 residues. The germline V and J ends were trimmed by 2 bases and 5 bases, with 24 bases remaining between them. Germline V gene sequence: CDR1 SGDLS, CDR2 YYNGEE. CDR3 DNA sequence: TGTGCCAGCAGCGTCAGGGGGCAGGGAGCGGGAGCACAAGATACGCAGTATTTT. It specifies CASSVRGQGAGAQDTQYF.

This rearrangement joins TRBV4-2 to TRBJ2-3; weak D call: TRBD1 (6 bases). Germline CDR1 reads LGHNA; CDR2 reads YNFKEQ. CDR3 length: 15 residues. V was cut by 0 bases and J by 3 bases, with 10 bases left in between. CDR3 nucleotides: TGTGCCAGCAGCCAAGATCGCAGGGGAACAGATACGCAGTATTTT. Encoded protein: CASSQDRRGTDTQYF.

The V and J genes are TRBV7-2 and TRBJ2-1; D not resolved. This CDR3 spans 15 amino acids. V lost 6 bases to trimming and J lost 2 bases, with 14 bases between them. Germline CDR1 reads SGHTA; CDR2 reads FQGNSA. The CDR3 is CASSRTAATYNEQFF. The CDR3 coding sequence is TGTGCCAGCAGTAGAACCGCGGCCACCTACAATGAGCAGTTCTTC.

V is TRBV10-1 and J is TRBJ2-3, with D possibly TRBD2 on 5 matching bases. V dropped 0 bases and J dropped 5 bases, with 18 bases sitting between them. Germline V gene lookup returns CDR1 WNHNN and CDR2 SYGVQD (reference sequence). This CDR3 is 17 amino acids long. In DNA form, the CDR3 reads TGCGCCAGCAGTGAGTCTCGCTTAGGACTGGGCGGAGATACGCAGTATTTT. Protein: CASSESRLGLGGDTQYF.

The rearrangement uses TRBV6-6 and TRBJ2-1, with D hard to call. Germline-derived CDR1 and CDR2 are MNHNY and SVGAGI (reference sequence). The CDR3 consists of 11 residues. V shed 0 bases and J shed 15 bases, with 9 bases lying between them. CDR3 nucleotides: TGTGCCAGCAGTTACTCGGCCTACCCGTTCTTC. Encoded protein: CASSYSAYPFF.

The V call is TRBV7-9, the J call TRBJ2-3; D is perhaps TRBD2 (6 bases). V lost 7 bases, J lost 0 bases, and 14 bases lay in between. Germline CDR1 and CDR2: SEHNR and FQNEAQ (reference sequence). CDR3 size: 15 residues. The CDR3 reads CASIRSGGSTDTQYF. As DNA, the CDR3 is TGTGCCAGCATCCGATCCGGGGGTAGCACAGATACGCAGTATTTT.

V and J are TRBV5-1 and TRBJ1-6; TRBD1 agrees at 8 bases. CDR3 length: 14 amino acids. Germline V gives CDR1 SGHRS, CDR2 YFSETQ. V trimming: 0 bases; J trimming: 9 bases; junction bases outside the gene matches: 2. The CDR3 loop is CASSLGTGSSPLHF. CDR3 nucleotide sequence: TGCGCCAGCAGCTTGGGGACAGGGAGTTCACCCCTCCACTTT.

The chain links TRBV2 to TRBJ1-3, with TRBD1 as a possible D gene (5 bases). CDR1 is SNHLY and CDR2 is FYNNEI in the germline V gene. V was pared by 8 bases and J by 5 bases, with 10 bases between. This CDR3 contains 12 residues. The CDR3 spells CASRQGRNTIYF. The CDR3 DNA reads as TGTGCCAGCCGTCAGGGTCGAAACACCATATATTTT.

There are a few counts of this clone. V gene TRBV29-1 combines with J gene TRBJ1-1; perhaps TRBD1 as D (5 bases). The germline gives CDR1 SQVTM, CDR2 ANQGSEA. CDR3 length equals 12 residues. Deletions cut 3 bases from V and 4 bases from J, with 9 bases between. The CDR3 region is CSVDQGGTEAFF. The CDR3 region has the DNA TGCAGCGTTGATCAGGGTGGCACTGAAGCTTTCTTT.

Only a few counts were recorded for this clone. The chain is built from TRBV6-6 and TRBJ1-2; 7 nucleotides align to TRBD1. Unmatched junction bases numbered 5, after V lost 5 bases and J lost 8 bases. This CDR3 is built from 12 residues. The germline V gene has CDR1 MNHNY and CDR2 SVGAGI (reference sequence). The CDR3 DNA reads TGTGCCAGCAGTGGAGGGGGCGACGGCTACACCTTC. Translated, it gives CASSGGGDGYTF.

The chain recombines TRBV7-9 with TRBJ2-2, with TRBD2 matching 13 bases. This CDR3 is built from 15 residues. Germline CDR1 and CDR2: SEHNR and FQNEAQ (reference sequence). The J segment lost 6 bases and the V segment lost 4 bases, leaving 2 bases of the junction unmatched. CDR3 nucleotides: TGTGCCAGCAGCTGGACTAGCGGGAGAGCCGGGGAGCTGTTTTTT. It codes for CASSWTSGRAGELFF.

There are many counts of this clone. Other DNA variants within this sample encode the same CDR3. The chain has TRBV5-4 and TRBJ1-2, with 8 bases aligning to TRBD1. Germline lookup yields CDR1 SGHNT and CDR2 YYREEE (reference sequence). V lost 5 bases and J lost 4; bases outside the gene matches: 7. This CDR3 is 14 amino acids long. CDR3 sequence (DNA): TGTGCCAGCAGACCAGACAGGGGCCCCTATGGCTACACCTTC. Its protein is CASRPDRGPYGYTF. Full variable domain (missing parts from reference TRBV5-4 and TRBJ1-2): ETGVTQSPTHLIKTRGQQVTLRCSSQSGHNTVSWYQQALGQGPQFIFQYYREEENGRGNFPPRFSGLQFPNYSSELNVNALELDDSALYLCASRPDRGPYGYTFGSGTRLTVV.

In this sample, this clone turned up a few times. The chain has TRBV28 and TRBJ1-4; 7 positions match TRBD1. The V segment lost 4 bases and the J segment 7 bases; nucleotides outside the gene matches: 6. CDR1 MDHEN and CDR2 SYDVKM come from the germline V gene. This CDR3 is built from 14 residues. CDR3 sequence reads: CASSSPGQPEKLFF. For the CDR3, the DNA is TGTGCCAGCAGTTCACCGGGACAGCCTGAAAAACTGTTTTTT.

The chain uses TRBV29-1 and TRBJ2-5, with 7 bases fitting TRBD2. V was pared by 3 bases and J by 1 base, with 5 bases of the junction left unmatched. Germline CDR1 is SQVTM and CDR2 is ANQGSEA. The CDR3 length is 14 residues. The CDR3 loop reads CSVDWSGIQETQYF. The CDR3 DNA follows: TGCAGCGTTGATTGGAGCGGGATCCAAGAGACCCAGTACTTC. Full variable domain (remainder filled in from reference TRBV29-1 and TRBJ2-5): SAVISQKPSRDICQRGTSLTIQCQVDSQVTMMFWYRQQPGQSLTLIATANQGSEATYESGFVIDKFPISRPNLTFSTLTVSNMSPEDSSIYLCSVDWSGIQETQYFGPGTRLLVL.

This sequence joins TRBV30 and TRBJ1-1; perhaps TRBD1 as D (6 bases). CDR3 length equals 13 residues. Germline CDR1 and CDR2: GTSNPN and SVGIG (reference sequence). Trimming shortened V by 3 bases and J by 10 bases, and 18 bases separated the two germline ends. The CDR3 DNA reads TGTGCCTGGAGACCGGGGGCAATGAGGGTAGCTTTCTTT. It is translated as CAWRPGAMRVAFF.

J is TRBJ2-3 and V is TRBV29-1; D is perhaps TRBD1 (5 bases). This CDR3 has 13 residues. V was cut by 2 bases and J by 2 bases, with 8 bases left in between. Per germline, CDR1 SQVTM and CDR2 ANQGSEA. The CDR3 region has the DNA TGCAGCGTTGAATTAGGGGCCACAGATACGCAGTATTTT. Protein sequence: CSVELGATDTQYF.

This rearrangement joins TRBV30 to TRBJ1-2; tentatively, D is TRBD1 (6 bases). Germline-derived CDR1 and CDR2 are GTSNPN and SVGIG (reference sequence). This CDR3 contains 14 residues. The V end lost 0 bases, the J end lost 5 bases, and 13 bases lay between the germline ends. The CDR3 DNA is TGTGCCTGGAGTGTACAAAAGGGGGGGTATGGCTACACCTTC. It is translated as CAWSVQKGGYGYTF.

Notes on this clone: The sample holds other DNA sequences that translate to the same CDR3. The chain is built from TRBV7-2 and TRBJ1-5; 7 bases are a match to TRBD1. CDR3 size: 13 residues. The J segment lost 4 bases and the V segment lost 6 bases, leaving 3 bases of the junction unmatched. Germline assignment: CDR1 SGHTA and CDR2 FQGNSA. The CDR3 region is CASSYRGNQPQHF. The CDR3 DNA sequence: TGTGCCAGCAGTTACAGGGGAAATCAGCCCCAGCATTTT.

This clone is a singleton in its sample. The V and J genes are TRBV5-1 and TRBJ1-2; TRBD1 matches at 9 bases. V shed 2 bases, J shed 3 bases, and the junction held 5 bases outside the gene matches. Looked up from germline, CDR1 is SGHRS and CDR2 is YFSETQ. The CDR3 has 15 amino acids. CDR3 region: CASSFDTGGDYGYTF. Written as DNA, the CDR3 is TGCGCCAGCAGCTTCGATACAGGGGGCGACTATGGCTACACCTTC.